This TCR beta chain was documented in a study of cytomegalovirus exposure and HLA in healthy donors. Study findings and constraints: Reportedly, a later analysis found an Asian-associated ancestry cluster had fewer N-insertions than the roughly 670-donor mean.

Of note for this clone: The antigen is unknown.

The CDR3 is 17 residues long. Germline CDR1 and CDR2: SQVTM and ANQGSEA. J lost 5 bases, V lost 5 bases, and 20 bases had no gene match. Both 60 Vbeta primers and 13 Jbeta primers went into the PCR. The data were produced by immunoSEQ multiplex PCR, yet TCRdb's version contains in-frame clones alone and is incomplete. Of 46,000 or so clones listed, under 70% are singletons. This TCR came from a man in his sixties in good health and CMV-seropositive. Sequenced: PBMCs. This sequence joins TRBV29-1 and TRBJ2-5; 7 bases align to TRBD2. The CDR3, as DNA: TGCAGCGTTACACTGTGGGGGGGTCGGAGGGGTAAGGAGACCCAGTACTTC. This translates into CSVTLWGGRRGKETQYF.